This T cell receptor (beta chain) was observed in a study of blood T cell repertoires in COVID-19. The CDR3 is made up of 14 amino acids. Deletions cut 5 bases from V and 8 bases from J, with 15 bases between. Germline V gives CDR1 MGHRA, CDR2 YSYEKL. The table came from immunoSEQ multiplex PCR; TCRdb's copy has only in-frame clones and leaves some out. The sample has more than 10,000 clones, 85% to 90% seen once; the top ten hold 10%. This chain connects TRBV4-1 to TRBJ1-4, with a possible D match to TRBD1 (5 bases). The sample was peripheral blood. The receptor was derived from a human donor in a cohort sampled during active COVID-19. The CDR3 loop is CASSTQGGGEKLFF. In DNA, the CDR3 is TGCGCCAGCAGCACTCAGGGAGGTGGGGAAAAACTGTTTTTT.